The 15 T cell receptor beta chains given below trace back to one sample, sequenced in a study of response to subunit inactivated influenza vaccine. TCRdb fed the RT-PCR reads into MiXCR, producing one record per CDR3 protein. The sample holds approximately 530,000 distinct CDR3 sequences, approximately 7.7% seen once. Sample: PBMCs from blood, taken around 25 months after vaccination. These receptors originate from a man aged 45 to 70 who received an inactivated influenza vaccine.

This clonotype was seen a few times. J is TRBJ2-3 and V is TRBV5-1; 7 bases match TRBD2. CDR3 length: 16 amino acids. Losses at the gene ends were 4 bases for V and 9 bases for J; bases not matched to a gene: 17. Germline V gene data show CDR1 as SGHRS and CDR2 as YFSETQ. The chain's CDR3 is CASSEGDSRAGRTQYF. In DNA, the CDR3 is TGCGCCAGCAGCGAAGGAGACAGCAGGGCCGGGAGGACGCAGTATTTT.

The chain recombines TRBV28 with TRBJ2-1; D is possibly TRBD1 (6 bases). V gave up 4 bases and J gave up 4 bases, with 11 bases separating them. This CDR3 spans 14 amino acids. The V gene's germline CDR1 is MDHEN and CDR2 SYDVKM. The CDR3 here is CASSSRTEYNEQFF. The CDR3 DNA follows: TGTGCCAGCAGTTCTCGGACAGAGTACAATGAGCAGTTCTTC.

This clonotype was detected a few times. The chain links TRBV29-1 to TRBJ2-2; 9 nucleotides agree with TRBD1. This CDR3 region has 13 residues. V shed 6 bases and J 5 bases; nucleotides not matched to a gene: 4. Germline V gene lookup returns CDR1 SQVTM and CDR2 ANQGSEA. CDR3 residues: CSVDGQGTGELFF. The CDR3 nucleotides read TGCAGCGTCGACGGACAGGGGACCGGGGAGCTGTTTTTT.

This rearrangement joins TRBV30 to TRBJ1-2; maybe TRBD1 (5 bases). Trimming took 8 bases from V and 4 from J, leaving 14 bases between them. Germline CDR1 reads GTSNPN; CDR2 reads SVGIG (reference sequence). CDR3 length: 12 amino acids. The CDR3 protein is CAVGPRGYGYTF. CDR3 DNA sequence: TGTGCCGTAGGACCAAGGGGCTATGGCTACACCTTC.

This clonotype was seen more than once but under ten times. The chain couples TRBV4-1 to TRBJ1-1, with D possibly matching TRBD1 (5 bases). There are 15 residues in the CDR3. V lost 0 bases, J lost 4 bases, and 12 bases lay in between. Germline CDR1 reads MGHRA; CDR2 reads YSYEKL. The CDR3 reads CASSQDGRGGTEAFF. The CDR3, as DNA: TGCGCCAGCAGCCAAGATGGTAGGGGAGGCACTGAAGCTTTCTTT.

This rearrangement joins TRBV4-2 to TRBJ2-3; 10 bases map to TRBD2. The CDR3 sequence is 21 residues long. The germline V gene encodes CDR1 LGHNA and CDR2 YNFKEQ. V shed 0 bases, J shed 0 bases, and the junction held 15 bases outside the gene matches. The CDR3 DNA reads TGTGCCAGCAGCCAAGATTCGACTAGCGGGCGGATCGGATCTAGCACAGATACGCAGTATTTT. Its protein is CASSQDSTSGRIGSSTDTQYF.

Notes on this clonotype: A read error may be the cause here, since a much bigger clone is one base away. This CDR3 reads CASNRVRGVKLFF. The DNA of the CDR3 is TGTGCCTCCAACAGGGTACGCGGTGTAAAACTGTTTTTT. The chain joins TRBV2 to TRBJ1-4, with D possibly matching TRBD1 (6 bases). The CDR3 has 13 residues. Trimming took 11 bases from V and 10 from J, leaving 20 bases between them. In germline, CDR1 is SNHLY, CDR2 FYNNEI.

DNA for the CDR3: TGCGCCAGCAGCCAAGATTCCGGGCGAGGACGAAACACTGAAGCTTTCTTT. It translates to CASSQDSGRGRNTEAFF. V gene TRBV4-3 combines with J gene TRBJ1-1; D is unclear. V lost 0 bases, J lost 2 bases, and 16 bases lay in between. CDR1 is LGHNA and CDR2 is YSLEER in the germline V gene. This CDR3 region has 17 residues.

In this sample, this clonotype turned up a few times. The CDR3 end shows no conserved phenylalanine or tryptophan, and so a read error is likely. This chain connects TRBV3-1 to TRBJ2-7; 7 positions agree with TRBD2. The CDR3 is made up of 14 amino acids. V lost 1 base, J lost 3 bases, and 3 bases stayed unmatched. Germline-derived CDR1 and CDR2 are LGHDT and YNNKEL (reference sequence). The CDR3 coding sequence is TGTGCCAGCAGCCAAGGGACTAGTTACTACGAGCAGTACATC. The encoded protein is CASSQGTSYYEQYI.

V gene TRBV13 combines with J gene TRBJ1-1; a possible D gene is TRBD1 (6 bases). The CDR3 extends over 13 amino acids. The ends were cut back, 6 bases at V and 5 bases at J, with 13 bases in the middle. CDR1 is PRHDT and CDR2 is FYEKMQ in the germline V gene (reference sequence). The CDR3 loop is CASRLNGQTEAFF. The DNA of the CDR3 is TGTGCCAGCAGGCTTAACGGACAGACTGAAGCTTTCTTT.

The rearrangement joins TRBV24-1 to TRBJ1-1, with 7 positions matching TRBD1. The germline CDR1 and CDR2 sequences are KGHDR and SFDVKD. CDR3 length: 12 residues. With 7 bases clipped from V and 5 bases from J, the junction kept 3 bases outside the gene matches. This CDR3 reads CATRGGETEAFF. The CDR3 coding sequence is TGTGCCACCAGAGGGGGCGAGACTGAAGCTTTCTTT.

This clonotype was found a few times. The CDR3 region is CAISEPGETQYF. The CDR3 coding sequence is TGTGCCATCAGTGAGCCGGGAGAGACCCAGTACTTC. The chain recombines TRBV10-3 with TRBJ2-5; D is unresolved. Trimming cost V 2 bases and J 4 bases, with 5 bases left between them. CDR1 is ENHRY, CDR2 SYGVKD, per germline. There are 12 residues in the CDR3.

This clonotype was seen at least ten times. V gene TRBV12-3 or TRBV12-4 combines with J gene TRBJ2-5; the D is unclear. V was pared by 3 bases and J by 0 bases, with 5 bases between. The CDR3 runs 13 residues. CDR3 amino acids: CASSLNNQETQYF. CDR3 DNA sequence: TGTGCCAGCAGTTTGAATAACCAAGAGACCCAGTACTTC.

This clonotype was detected many times. The gene calls are TRBV25-1 and TRBJ2-7; perhaps TRBD1 as D (6 bases). Germline V lookup: CDR1 MGHDK, CDR2 SYGVNS. The CDR3 is 14 residues long. Trimming cost V 3 bases and J 6 bases, with 15 bases left between them. The CDR3 is CASSDFYRDGEQYF. DNA of the CDR3: TGTGCCAGCAGTGACTTCTACAGGGACGGCGAGCAGTACTTC.

This clonotype was counted a few times. This chain joins TRBV6-1 and TRBJ1-2; 7 bases agree with TRBD1. Germline loops: CDR1 MNHNS, CDR2 SASEGT. This CDR3 spans 14 amino acids. The J segment lost 8 bases and the V segment lost 7 bases, leaving 13 bases of the junction unmatched. The CDR3 region is CASTTKQGIGGYTF. As DNA, the CDR3 is TGTGCCAGCACCACCAAACAGGGGATTGGCGGCTACACCTTC.